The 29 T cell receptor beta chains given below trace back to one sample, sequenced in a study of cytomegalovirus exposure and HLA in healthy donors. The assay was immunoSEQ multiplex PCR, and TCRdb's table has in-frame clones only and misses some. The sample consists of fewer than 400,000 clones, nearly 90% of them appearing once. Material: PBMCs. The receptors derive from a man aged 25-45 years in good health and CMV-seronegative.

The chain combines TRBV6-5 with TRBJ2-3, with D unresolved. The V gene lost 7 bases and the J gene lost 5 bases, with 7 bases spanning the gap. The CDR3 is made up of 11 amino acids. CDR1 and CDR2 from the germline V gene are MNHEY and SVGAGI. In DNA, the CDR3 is TGTGCCAGCACGAGAGGAGATACGCAGTATTTT. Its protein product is CASTRGDTQYF.

The CDR3 spells CASSEQTPNYGYTF. The CDR3 coding sequence is TGTGCCAGCAGTGAACAAACACCTAACTATGGCTACACCTTC. This chain uses TRBV6-1 with TRBJ1-2; D not resolved. In germline, CDR1 is MNHNS, CDR2 SASEGT. The length of the CDR3 is 14 residues. Trimming cost V 2 bases and J 0 bases, with 7 bases left between them.

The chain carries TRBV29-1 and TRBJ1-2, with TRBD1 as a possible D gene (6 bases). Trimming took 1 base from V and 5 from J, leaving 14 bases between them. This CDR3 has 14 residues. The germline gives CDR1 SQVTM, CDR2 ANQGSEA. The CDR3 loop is CSVEGGDRKYGYTF. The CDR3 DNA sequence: TGCAGCGTTGAAGGGGGAGACAGGAAGTATGGCTACACCTTC.

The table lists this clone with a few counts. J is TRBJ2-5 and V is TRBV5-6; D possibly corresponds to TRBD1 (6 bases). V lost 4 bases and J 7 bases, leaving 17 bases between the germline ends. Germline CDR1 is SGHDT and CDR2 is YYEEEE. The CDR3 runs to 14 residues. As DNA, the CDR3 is TGTGCCAGCAGCCCCAGACAGGCAGCAGGGACCCAGTACTTC. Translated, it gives CASSPRQAAGTQYF.

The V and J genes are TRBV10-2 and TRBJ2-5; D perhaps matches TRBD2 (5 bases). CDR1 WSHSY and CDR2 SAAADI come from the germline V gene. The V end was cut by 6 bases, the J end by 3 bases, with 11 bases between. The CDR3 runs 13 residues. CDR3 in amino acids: CASRVDFEETQYF. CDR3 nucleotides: TGCGCCAGCAGGGTGGACTTTGAAGAGACCCAGTACTTC.

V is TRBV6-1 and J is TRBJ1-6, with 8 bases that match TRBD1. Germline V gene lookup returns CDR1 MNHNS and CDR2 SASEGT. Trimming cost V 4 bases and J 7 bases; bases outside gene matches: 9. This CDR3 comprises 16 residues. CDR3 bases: TGTGCCAGCAGTGGACGACAGGGGCAAATGAATTCACCCCTCCACTTT. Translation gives CASSGRQGQMNSPLHF.

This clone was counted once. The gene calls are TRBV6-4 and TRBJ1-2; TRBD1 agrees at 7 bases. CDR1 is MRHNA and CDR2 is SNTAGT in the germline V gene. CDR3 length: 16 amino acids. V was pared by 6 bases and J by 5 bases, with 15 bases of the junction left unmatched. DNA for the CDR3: TGTGCCAGCAGCCCGACAGGGTCTGGGGATCGTTATGGCTACACCTTC. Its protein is CASSPTGSGDRYGYTF.

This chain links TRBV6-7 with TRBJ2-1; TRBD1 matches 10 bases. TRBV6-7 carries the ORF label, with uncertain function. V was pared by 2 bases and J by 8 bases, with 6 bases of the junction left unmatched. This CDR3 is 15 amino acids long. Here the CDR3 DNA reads TGTGCCAGCAGTTACCCTGGGACAGGGGCCCATGAGCAGTTCTTC. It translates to CASSYPGTGAHEQFF.

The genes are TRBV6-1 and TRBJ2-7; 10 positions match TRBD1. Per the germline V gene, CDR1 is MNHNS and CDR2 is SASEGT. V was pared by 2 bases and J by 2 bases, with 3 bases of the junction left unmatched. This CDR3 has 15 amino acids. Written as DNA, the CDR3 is TGTGCCAGCAGTGAATCGGGGACAGGGGCCTACGAGCAGTACTTC. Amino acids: CASSESGTGAYEQYF.

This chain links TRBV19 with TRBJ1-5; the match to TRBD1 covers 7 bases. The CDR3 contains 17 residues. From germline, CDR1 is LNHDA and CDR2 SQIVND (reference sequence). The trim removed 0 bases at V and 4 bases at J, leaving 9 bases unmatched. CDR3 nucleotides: TGTGCCAGTAGTATAGATATAGCGTCAGGGGGGAATCAGCCCCAGCATTTT. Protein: CASSIDIASGGNQPQHF. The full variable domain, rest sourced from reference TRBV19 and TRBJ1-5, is DGGITQSPKYLFRKEGQNVTLSCEQNLNHDAMYWYRQDPGQGLRLIYYSQIVNDFQKGDIAEGYSVSREKKESFPLTVTSAQKNPTAFYLCASSIDIASGGNQPQHFGDGTRLSIL.

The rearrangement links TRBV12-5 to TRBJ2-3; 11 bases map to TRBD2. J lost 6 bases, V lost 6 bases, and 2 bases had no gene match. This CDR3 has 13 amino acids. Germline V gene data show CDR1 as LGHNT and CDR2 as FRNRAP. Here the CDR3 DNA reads TGTGCTAGTGGGACTAGCGGGGCGGATACGCAGTATTTT. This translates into CASGTSGADTQYF.

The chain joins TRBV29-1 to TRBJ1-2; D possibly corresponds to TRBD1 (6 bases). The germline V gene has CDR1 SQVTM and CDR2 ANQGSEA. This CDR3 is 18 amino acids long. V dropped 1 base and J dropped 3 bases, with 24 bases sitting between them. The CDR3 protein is CSVEGKGRMGRGDYGYTF. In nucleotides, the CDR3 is TGCAGCGTTGAAGGGAAGGGCAGGATGGGCAGGGGCGACTATGGCTACACCTTC.

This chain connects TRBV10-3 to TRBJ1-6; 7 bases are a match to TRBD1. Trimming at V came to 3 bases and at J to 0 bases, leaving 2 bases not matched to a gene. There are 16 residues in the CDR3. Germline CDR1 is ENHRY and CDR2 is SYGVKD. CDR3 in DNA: TGTGCCATCAGTGATCGGACAGGCTCCTATAATTCACCCCTCCACTTT. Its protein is CAISDRTGSYNSPLHF.

CDR3 loop: CASSQELLTGQSNEQFF. The CDR3 region has the DNA TGTGCCAGCAGCCAAGAGCTTTTGACGGGACAGTCAAATGAGCAGTTCTTC. The chain carries TRBV4-2 and TRBJ2-1; 7 bases match TRBD1. CDR3 size: 17 residues. CDR1 and CDR2 (germline): LGHNA, YNFKEQ. Germline trimming cut 0 bases from V and 7 bases from J; bases unmatched to any gene: 12.

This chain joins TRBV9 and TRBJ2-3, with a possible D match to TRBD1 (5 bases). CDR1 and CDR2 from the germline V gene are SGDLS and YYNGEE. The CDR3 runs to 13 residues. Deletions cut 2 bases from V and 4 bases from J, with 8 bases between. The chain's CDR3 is CASSVTGPDTQYF. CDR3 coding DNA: TGTGCCAGCAGCGTCACAGGTCCAGATACGCAGTATTTT.

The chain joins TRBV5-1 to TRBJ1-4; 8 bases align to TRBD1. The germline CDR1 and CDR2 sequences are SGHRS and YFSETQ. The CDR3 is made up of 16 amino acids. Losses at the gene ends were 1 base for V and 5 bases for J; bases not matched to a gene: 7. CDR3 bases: TGCGCCAGCAGCTTGACACCGGGACAGGCAAATGAAAAACTGTTTTTT. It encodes CASSLTPGQANEKLFF.

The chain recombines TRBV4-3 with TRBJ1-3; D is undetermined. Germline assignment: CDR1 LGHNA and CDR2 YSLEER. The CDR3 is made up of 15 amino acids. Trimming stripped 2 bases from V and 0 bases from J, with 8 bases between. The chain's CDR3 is CASSQSWLSGNTIYF. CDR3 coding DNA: TGCGCCAGCAGCCAATCGTGGCTCTCTGGAAACACCATATATTTT.

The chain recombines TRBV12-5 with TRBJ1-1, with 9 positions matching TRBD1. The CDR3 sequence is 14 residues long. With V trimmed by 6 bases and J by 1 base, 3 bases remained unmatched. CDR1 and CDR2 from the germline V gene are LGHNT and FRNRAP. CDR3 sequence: CASGPGQGNTEAFF. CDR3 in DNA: TGTGCTAGTGGACCGGGACAGGGGAACACTGAAGCTTTCTTT.

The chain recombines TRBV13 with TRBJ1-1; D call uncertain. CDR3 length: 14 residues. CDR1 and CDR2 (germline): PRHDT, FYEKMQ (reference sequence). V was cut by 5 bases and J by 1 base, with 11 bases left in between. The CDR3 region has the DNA TGTGCCAGCAGCCCCCTGGGGAGGAACACTGAAGCTTTCTTT. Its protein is CASSPLGRNTEAFF.

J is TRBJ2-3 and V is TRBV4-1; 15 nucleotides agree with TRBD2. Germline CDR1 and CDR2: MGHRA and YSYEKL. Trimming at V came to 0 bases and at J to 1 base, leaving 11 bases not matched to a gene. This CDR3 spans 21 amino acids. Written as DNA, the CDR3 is TGCGCCAGCAGCCAAGACAGGACTAGCGGGGGGGCATGGATCGGCACAGATACGCAGTATTTT. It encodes CASSQDRTSGGAWIGTDTQYF.

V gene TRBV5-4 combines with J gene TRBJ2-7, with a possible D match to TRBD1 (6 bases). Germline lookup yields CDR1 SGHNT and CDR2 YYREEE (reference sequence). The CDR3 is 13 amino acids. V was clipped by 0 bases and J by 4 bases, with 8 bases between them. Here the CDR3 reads CASSLVDSYEQYF. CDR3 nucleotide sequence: TGTGCCAGCAGCTTGGTGGACAGTTACGAGCAGTACTTC. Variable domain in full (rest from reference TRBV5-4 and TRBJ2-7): ETGVTQSPTHLIKTRGQQVTLRCSSQSGHNTVSWYQQALGQGPQFIFQYYREEENGRGNFPPRFSGLQFPNYSSELNVNALELDDSALYLCASSLVDSYEQYFGPGTRLTVT.

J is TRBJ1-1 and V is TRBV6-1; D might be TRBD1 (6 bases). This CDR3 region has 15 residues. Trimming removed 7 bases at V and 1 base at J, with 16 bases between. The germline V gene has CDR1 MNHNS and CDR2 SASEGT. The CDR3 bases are TGTGCCAGCACCTCCCGGGCGGGGGCGAACACTGAAGCTTTCTTT. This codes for CASTSRAGANTEAFF.

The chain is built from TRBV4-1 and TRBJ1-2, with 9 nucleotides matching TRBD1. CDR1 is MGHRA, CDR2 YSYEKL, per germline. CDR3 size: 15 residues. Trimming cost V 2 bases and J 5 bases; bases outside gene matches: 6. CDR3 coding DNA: TGCGCCAGCAGCCAACCGGGACAGGGAGTGTATGGCTACACCTTC. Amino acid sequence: CASSQPGQGVYGYTF.

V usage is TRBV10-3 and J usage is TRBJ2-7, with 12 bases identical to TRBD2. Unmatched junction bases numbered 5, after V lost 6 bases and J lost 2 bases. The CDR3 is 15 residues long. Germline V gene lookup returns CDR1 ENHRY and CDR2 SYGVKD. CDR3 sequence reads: CAISHGLAGTYEQYF. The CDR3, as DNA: TGTGCCATCAGCCATGGACTAGCGGGAACCTACGAGCAGTACTTC.

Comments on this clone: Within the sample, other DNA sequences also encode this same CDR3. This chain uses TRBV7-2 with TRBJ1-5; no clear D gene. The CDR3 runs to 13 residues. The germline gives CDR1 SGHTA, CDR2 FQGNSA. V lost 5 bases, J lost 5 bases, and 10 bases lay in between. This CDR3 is CASSPRGDQPQHF. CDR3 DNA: TGTGCCAGCAGCCCTAGAGGTGATCAGCCCCAGCATTTT.

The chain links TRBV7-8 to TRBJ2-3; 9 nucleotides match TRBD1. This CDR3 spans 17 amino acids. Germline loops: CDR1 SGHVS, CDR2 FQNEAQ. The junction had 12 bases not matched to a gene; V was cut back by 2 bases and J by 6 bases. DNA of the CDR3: TGTGCCAGCAGCTTAACCGGGACAGGGACCCTATGGGATACGCAGTATTTT. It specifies CASSLTGTGTLWDTQYF.

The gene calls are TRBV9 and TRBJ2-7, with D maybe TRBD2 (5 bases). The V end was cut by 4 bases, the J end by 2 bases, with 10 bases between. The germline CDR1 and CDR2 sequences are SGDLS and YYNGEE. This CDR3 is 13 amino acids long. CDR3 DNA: TGTGCCAGCAGCCCCACCGGGACCTACGAGCAGTACTTC. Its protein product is CASSPTGTYEQYF.

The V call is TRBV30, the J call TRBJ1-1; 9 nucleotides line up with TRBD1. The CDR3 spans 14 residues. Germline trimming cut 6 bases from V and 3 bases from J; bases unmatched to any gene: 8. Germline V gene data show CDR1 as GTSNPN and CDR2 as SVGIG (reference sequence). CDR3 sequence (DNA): TGTGCCTGTAACCGGGACAGGGCGCACACTGAAGCTTTCTTT. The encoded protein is CACNRDRAHTEAFF.

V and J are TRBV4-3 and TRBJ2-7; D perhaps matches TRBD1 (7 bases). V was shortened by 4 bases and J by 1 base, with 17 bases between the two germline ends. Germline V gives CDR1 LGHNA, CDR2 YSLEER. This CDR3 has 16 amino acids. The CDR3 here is CASSLDAAGGSYEQYF. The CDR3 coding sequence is TGCGCCAGCAGCCTGGACGCCGCAGGGGGGTCCTACGAGCAGTACTTC.